One and the same sample provided the 19 T cell receptor beta chains below, sequenced in a study of radiotherapy plus CTLA-4 blockade in lung cancer. The table came from immunoSEQ multiplex PCR; TCRdb's copy has only in-frame clones and leaves some out. The data hold 110,000 or so clones, with roughly 80% observed a single time. The sample here was peripheral blood, taken from a patient treated with radiotherapy plus ipilimumab. These receptors all come from a human donor with non-small cell lung cancer who had a partial response to radiotherapy plus ipilimumab.

CDR3 coding DNA: TGTGCCAGCAGCACCGGGACTAGCGGGAGCTATGTAACGCAGCAGTTCTTC. It specifies CASSTGTSGSYVTQQFF. J is TRBJ2-1 and V is TRBV7-9, with 14 bases matching TRBD2. Per the germline V gene, CDR1 is SEHNR and CDR2 is FQNEAQ (reference sequence). Germline trimming cut 5 bases from V and 11 bases from J; bases unmatched to any gene: 14. The CDR3 contains 17 residues. Variable domain in full (rest from reference TRBV7-9 and TRBJ2-1): DTGVSQNPRHKITKRGQNVTFRCDPISEHNRLYWYRQTLGQGPEFLTYFQNEAQLEKSRLLSDRFSAERPKGSFSTLEIQRTEQGDSAMYLCASSTGTSGSYVTQQFFGPGTRLTVL.

The chain combines TRBV4-3 with TRBJ1-2; D gene uncertain. In germline, CDR1 is LGHNA, CDR2 YSLEER. V dropped 4 bases and J dropped 0 bases, with 15 bases sitting between them. This CDR3 comprises 16 residues. CDR3 protein: CASSPNSKRANYGYTF. In nucleotides, the CDR3 is TGCGCCAGCAGCCCCAACTCGAAACGAGCTAACTATGGCTACACCTTC.

V and J are TRBV5-1 and TRBJ2-7, with 9 bases that match TRBD1. CDR1 is SGHRS, CDR2 YFSETQ, per germline. CDR3 size: 15 residues. V was clipped by 6 bases and J by 3 bases; unmatched bases: 10. The CDR3 nucleotides read TGCGCCAGCAAACCCGGACAGGGGCGGCTCTACGAGCAGTACTTC. Protein product: CASKPGQGRLYEQYF.

The chain is built from TRBV19 and TRBJ1-5; D call uncertain. V lost 3 bases to trimming and J lost 7 bases, with 10 bases between them. The germline CDR1 and CDR2 sequences are LNHDA and SQIVND (reference sequence). CDR3 length equals 13 residues. CDR3 coding DNA: TGTGCCAGTAGTATCGGATGGCGGCAGCCCCAGCATTTT. Its translation: CASSIGWRQPQHF.

This clone was found a few times. The rearrangement links TRBV28 to TRBJ1-2, with D hard to call. Germline V gene sequence: CDR1 MDHEN, CDR2 SYDVKM. V lost 8 bases and J lost 4, with 11 bases in between. The CDR3 extends over 12 amino acids. The CDR3 spells CASGGRFYGYTF. In nucleotides, the CDR3 is TGTGCCAGCGGAGGGAGGTTCTATGGCTACACCTTC.

This chain uses TRBV27 with TRBJ2-7; 7 bases align to TRBD1. Germline V CDR1 and CDR2: MNHEY, SMNVEV (reference sequence). V trimming: 4 bases; J trimming: 2 bases; junction bases outside the gene matches: 8. The CDR3 spans 15 residues. CDR3 sequence (DNA): TGTGCCAGCAGTTACCGGACAGGAATCACCTACGAGCAGTACTTC. Translated: CASSYRTGITYEQYF.

The chain has TRBV13 and TRBJ1-1, with 7 bases fitting TRBD1. The CDR3 has 16 amino acids. Trimming at V came to 5 bases and at J to 0 bases, leaving 9 bases not matched to a gene. Germline V gene lookup returns CDR1 PRHDT and CDR2 FYEKMQ (reference sequence). The DNA of the CDR3 is TGTGCCAGCAGCCGATTTGACAGGGCCCTGAACACTGAAGCTTTCTTT. As protein: CASSRFDRALNTEAFF.

The chain has TRBV28 and TRBJ2-7; D is perhaps TRBD2 (5 bases). The germline V and J ends were trimmed by 4 bases and 3 bases, with 19 bases remaining between them. The germline CDR1 and CDR2 sequences are MDHEN and SYDVKM. The CDR3 spans 16 residues. CDR3 DNA: TGTGCCAGCAGTTGGGTCCTCGAACTAGGGCACTACGAGCAGTACTTC. Translating it yields CASSWVLELGHYEQYF. Based on the CDR3 plus reference TRBV28 and TRBJ2-7, the full variable domain is DVKVTQSSRYLVKRTGEKVFLECVQDMDHENMFWYRQDPGLGLRLIYFSYDVKMKEKGDIPEGYSVSREKKERFSLILESASTNQTSMYLCASSWVLELGHYEQYFGPGTRLTVT.

The chain is built from TRBV5-1 and TRBJ1-3; D is unclear. This CDR3 contains 14 residues. Germline values: CDR1 SGHRS, CDR2 YFSETQ. V was shortened by 0 bases and J by 0 bases, with 4 bases between the two germline ends. The CDR3, as DNA: TGCGCCAGCAGCTTGGACAGCTCTGGAAACACCATATATTTT. The encoded protein is CASSLDSSGNTIYF.

The genes are TRBV7-3 and TRBJ2-1, with 14 bases identical to TRBD2. V lost 2 bases to trimming and J lost 8 bases; unmatched junction nucleotides: 5. The germline V gene has CDR1 SGHTA and CDR2 FQGTGA. The CDR3 runs 16 residues. CDR3 sequence: CASSLEWTSGRYEQFF. CDR3 sequence (DNA): TGTGCCAGCAGCTTAGAGTGGACTAGCGGGAGGTATGAGCAGTTCTTC. Filled out from reference TRBV7-3 and TRBJ2-1, the complete variable domain reads GAGVSQTPSNKVTEKGKYVELRCDPISGHTALYWYRQSLGQGPEFLIYFQGTGAADDSGLPNDRFFAVRPEGSVSTLKIQRTERGDSAVYLCASSLEWTSGRYEQFFGPGTRLTVL.

This chain uses TRBV7-9 with TRBJ2-2; maybe TRBD2 (5 bases). From germline, CDR1 is SEHNR and CDR2 FQNEAQ (reference sequence). Trimming pared 0 bases from V and 5 bases from J, leaving 10 bases between. This CDR3 is built from 15 residues. This CDR3 reads CASSLAGEVTGELFF. The CDR3 DNA sequence: TGTGCCAGCAGCTTAGCGGGAGAGGTAACCGGGGAGCTGTTTTTT.

The J gene is TRBJ2-5, the V gene TRBV7-9; unclear D gene. The CDR3 totals 12 residues. The germline V gene has CDR1 SEHNR and CDR2 FQNEAQ (reference sequence). V was shortened by 5 bases and J by 7 bases, with 11 bases between the two germline ends. In DNA, the CDR3 is TGTGCCAGCAGCGCCGGGTTAGGGACCCAGTACTTC. As protein: CASSAGLGTQYF.

The chain is built from TRBV27 and TRBJ2-5, with a possible D match to TRBD2 (6 bases). Germline values: CDR1 MNHEY, CDR2 SMNVEV (reference sequence). The V gene lost 5 bases and the J gene lost 11 bases, with 21 bases spanning the gap. The CDR3 loop spans 14 amino acids. CDR3 in DNA: TGTGCCAGCAGTCAAGACTCATCGCCGGGGGAGCAGTACTTC. It codes for CASSQDSSPGEQYF.

V and J are TRBV15 and TRBJ2-3; 7 bases align to TRBD2. Germline CDR1 is LNHNV and CDR2 is YYDKDF (reference sequence). The CDR3 has 15 residues. V lost 10 bases, J lost 2 bases, and 12 bases stayed unmatched. The CDR3 nucleotides are TGTGCCATCCCCCAGGGTAGCGGGTACACAGATACGCAGTATTTT. It translates to CAIPQGSGYTDTQYF.

In this sample, this clone turned up a few times. The J gene is TRBJ1-4, the V gene TRBV5-4; the match to TRBD1 covers 9 bases. This CDR3 has 19 residues. In germline, CDR1 is SGHNT, CDR2 YYREEE (reference sequence). J was trimmed by 0 bases and V by 4 bases; bases with no gene match: 13. CDR3 region: CASSDGQGTTIATNEKLFF. For the CDR3, the DNA is TGTGCCAGCAGCGACGGACAGGGGACAACCATTGCAACTAATGAAAAACTGTTTTTT.

The rearrangement joins TRBV9 to TRBJ1-1; perhaps TRBD1 as D (5 bases). Trimming removed 1 base at V and 8 bases at J, with 18 bases between. CDR1 and CDR2 (germline): SGDLS, YYNGEE. The CDR3 has 15 amino acids. CDR3 in DNA: TGTGCCAGCAGCGTACAGGTAGGGGCAGCGACCGAAGCTTTCTTT. It specifies CASSVQVGAATEAFF.

The rearrangement links TRBV4-1 to TRBJ2-7, with TRBD2 matching over 8 bases. The junction had 8 bases not matched to a gene; V was cut back by 1 base and J by 9 bases. Germline V gives CDR1 MGHRA, CDR2 YSYEKL. CDR3 length equals 14 residues. CDR3 sequence: CASSQVSGGLGQYV. The CDR3 coding sequence is TGCGCCAGCAGCCAAGTTTCGGGAGGGTTGGGGCAGTACGTC.

The V and J genes are TRBV18 and TRBJ1-4; tentatively, D is TRBD1 (6 bases). This CDR3 is 15 amino acids long. Germline V gives CDR1 KGHSH, CDR2 LQKENI. V lost 3 bases, J lost 0 bases, and 8 bases lay in between. The CDR3 region has the DNA TGTGCCAGCTCACCGGACAGCTCAACTAATGAAAAACTGTTTTTT. This encodes CASSPDSSTNEKLFF.

This clone was seen a single time. The CDR3 here is CASSLVKAGGRNEQFF. In DNA, the CDR3 is TGTGCCAGCAGCCTAGTCAAGGCGGGAGGGCGCAATGAGCAGTTCTTC. The chain employs TRBV7-9 and TRBJ2-1, with TRBD2 matching over 9 bases. With 5 bases clipped from V and 6 bases from J, the junction kept 11 bases outside the gene matches. Germline CDR1 SEHNR, CDR2 FQNEAQ (reference sequence). The CDR3 runs to 16 residues.